These 2 T cell receptor beta chains were all obtained from the same sample, sequenced in a study of blood T cell repertoires in COVID-19. Some clones are missing from TCRdb's copy, which holds only in-frame ones; the method was immunoSEQ multiplex PCR. There are 110,000 or so clones in the sample; about 90% occur only once, and 1.1% lies in the top ten. The sample comprised peripheral blood. These receptor sequences come from a human donor in a cohort sampled during active COVID-19.

Worth noting for this clone: This same CDR3 is encoded by further DNA sequences in the sample. The chain joins TRBV19 to TRBJ1-1; D perhaps matches TRBD1 (6 bases). Deletions cut 3 bases from V and 1 base from J, with 12 bases between. The CDR3 length is 15 residues. Germline CDR1 is LNHDA and CDR2 is SQIVND (reference sequence). The chain's CDR3 is CASSMETGKNTEAFF. CDR3 bases: TGTGCCAGTAGTATGGAGACAGGAAAGAACACTGAAGCTTTCTTT.

This clone was observed once. This chain uses TRBV20-1 with TRBJ2-7; 14 bases are a match to TRBD2. The CDR3 contains 18 residues. The germline V gene has CDR1 DFQATT and CDR2 SNEGSKA (reference sequence). With V trimmed by 3 bases and J by 4 bases, 14 bases remained unmatched. For the CDR3, the DNA is TGCAGTGCTAGTTCTCCCCCGGGACTAGCGGGAGCGGGATACGAGCAGTACTTC. This encodes CSASSPPGLAGAGYEQYF.